The next 14 T cell receptor beta chains were all read from a single sample in a study of blood T cell repertoires in COVID-19. Sequencing was performed with immunoSEQ multiplex PCR; in TCRdb, only in-frame clones are kept and a portion is missing. The table lists roughly 190,000 clones, around 79% of them singletons. Sequenced: peripheral blood. These receptor sequences come from a woman aged 45-65 years with acute or convalescent COVID-19.

V gene TRBV7-9 combines with J gene TRBJ1-1; D remains ambiguous. V lost 5 bases to trimming and J lost 0 bases, with 13 bases between them. Germline V gene sequence: CDR1 SEHNR, CDR2 FQNEAQ (reference sequence). The CDR3 covers 15 residues. The CDR3 region is CASSQERTLNTEAFF. The DNA of the CDR3 is TGTGCCAGCAGCCAGGAGCGGACTCTGAACACTGAAGCTTTCTTT.

The chain combines TRBV12-5 with TRBJ2-5; TRBD2 is a possible D gene (7 bases). Trimming removed 7 bases at V and 5 bases at J, with 20 bases between. The CDR3 consists of 15 residues. The germline V gene encodes CDR1 LGHNT and CDR2 FRNRAP. The CDR3 bases are TGTGCTAGTGCTCTTCTAGGGGGGGCTGGTGAGACCCAGTACTTC. Residues: CASALLGGAGETQYF.

The gene calls are TRBV10-1 and TRBJ2-1, with TRBD2 as a possible D gene (6 bases). CDR3 length: 14 residues. Germline V gene data show CDR1 as WNHNN and CDR2 as SYGVQD (reference sequence). V shed 10 bases and J shed 10 bases, with 23 bases lying between them. Written as DNA, the CDR3 is TGCGCCACCTCCCGGGGACTCGCCGGTTCGGAGCAGTTCTTC. This encodes CATSRGLAGSEQFF.

The chain recombines TRBV6-5 with TRBJ1-5, with D maybe TRBD1 (5 bases). The CDR3 consists of 13 residues. The V gene lost 4 bases and the J gene lost 4 bases, with 8 bases spanning the gap. The germline CDR1 and CDR2 sequences are MNHEY and SVGAGI. CDR3 protein: CASSLRGNQPQHF. The CDR3, as DNA: TGTGCCAGCAGTTTAAGGGGAAATCAGCCCCAGCATTTT.

This rearrangement joins TRBV6-5 to TRBJ1-2; no reliable D call. The germline gives CDR1 MNHEY, CDR2 SVGAGI. V was clipped by 7 bases and J by 8 bases, with 14 bases between them. The CDR3 is 12 amino acids. Here the CDR3 DNA reads TGTGCCAGCACACCCGTCTCCCTAGGCTACACCTTC. Protein product: CASTPVSLGYTF.

The genes are TRBV28 and TRBJ2-1; TRBD2 matches at 8 bases. Losses at the gene ends were 6 bases for V and 9 bases for J; bases not matched to a gene: 10. Germline V gives CDR1 MDHEN, CDR2 SYDVKM. The CDR3 sequence is 14 residues long. CDR3 nucleotides: TGTGCCAGCAGCCCAGGACTAGCAGCATTTGAGCAGTTCTTC. This codes for CASSPGLAAFEQFF.

This clone was seen a handful of times. This chain uses TRBV7-7 with TRBJ2-7, with 8 bases lining up with TRBD1. The CDR3 spans 15 residues. The V segment lost 5 bases and the J segment 2 bases; nucleotides outside the gene matches: 8. Germline CDR1 and CDR2: SSHAT and FNYEAQ (reference sequence). DNA for the CDR3: TGTGCCAGCAGCACCGGACAGGGTCCAACCTACGAGCAGTACTTC. This translates into CASSTGQGPTYEQYF.

The V call is TRBV2, the J call TRBJ2-2; 9 bases are shared with TRBD2. The trim removed 4 bases at V and 4 bases at J, leaving 10 bases unmatched. Germline assignment: CDR1 SNHLY and CDR2 FYNNEI. The CDR3 runs to 17 residues. CDR3 DNA sequence: TGTGCCAGCAGTGTCAGCGCTAGCGGGGCCGTCACCGGGGAGCTGTTTTTT. It translates to CASSVSASGAVTGELFF.

The rearrangement uses TRBV29-1 and TRBJ2-7; D is unresolved. This CDR3 has 11 amino acids. CDR1 and CDR2 from the germline V gene are SQVTM and ANQGSEA. V was pared by 7 bases and J by 5 bases, with 12 bases between. In nucleotides, the CDR3 is TGCAGCGGAGGTAGAGTCCACGAGCAGTACTTC. Amino acid sequence: CSGGRVHEQYF.

The rearrangement links TRBV24-1 to TRBJ2-3; 10 nucleotides agree with TRBD2. From germline, CDR1 is KGHDR and CDR2 SFDVKD. V lost 3 bases, J lost 5 bases, and 4 bases stayed unmatched. The CDR3 has 15 residues. CDR3 loop: CATSDRPSGGDTQYF. The CDR3 nucleotides read TGTGCCACCAGTGATAGGCCTAGCGGGGGAGATACGCAGTATTTT.

V is TRBV12-3 or TRBV12-4 and J is TRBJ1-5; 8 positions match TRBD1. Germline trimming cut 5 bases from V and 4 bases from J; bases unmatched to any gene: 1. This CDR3 spans 13 amino acids. CDR3 sequence (DNA): TGTGCCAGCAGTACAGGGGGGAATCAGCCCCAGCATTTT. As protein: CASSTGGNQPQHF.

The rearrangement links TRBV5-1 to TRBJ1-6; 8 bases agree with TRBD1. Germline V lookup: CDR1 SGHRS, CDR2 YFSETQ. The J segment lost 6 bases and the V segment lost 3 bases, leaving 5 bases of the junction unmatched. The CDR3 covers 15 residues. The CDR3 DNA follows: TGCGCCAGCAGCTCGACAGGGGTAGTTAATTCACCCCTCCACTTT. Translating it yields CASSSTGVVNSPLHF.

The CDR3 reads CASSFDRGDVQFF. CDR3 coding DNA: TGTGCCAGTAGCTTCGACAGGGGGGACGTGCAGTTCTTC. The chain has TRBV19 and TRBJ2-1; 9 bases map to TRBD1. Germline V gene sequence: CDR1 LNHDA, CDR2 SQIVND (reference sequence). The CDR3 extends over 13 amino acids. Unmatched junction bases numbered 9, after V lost 6 bases and J lost 12 bases.

A few counts support this clone. The CDR3 loop is CASRPGKRFAIDSPLHF. The CDR3 DNA reads TGTGCCAGCAGGCCGGGAAAGAGGTTCGCAATCGATTCACCCCTCCACTTT. V and J are TRBV28 and TRBJ1-6; no clear D gene. CDR1 is MDHEN and CDR2 is SYDVKM in the germline V gene. The ends were cut back, 6 bases at V and 8 bases at J, with 23 bases in the middle. The CDR3 sequence is 17 residues long.